The clone carrying this TCR beta chain was observed a few times. The antigen is not known. This sample was taken from a study of vaccination and CD4 T cells after COVID-19. Scientists ran DNA taken from cultured CD4+ T cells through the Oncomine TCR Beta short-read assay for sequencing. Each CDR3 protein gets one entry after TCRdb re-called the PCR reads with MiXCR. The repertoire has more than 9,000 distinct CDR3 sequences, around 20% of them found once; the top ten carry about 14%. Treatment defined: approximately nine-day PBMC culture with coronavirus spike peptide pools or control peptides (ViraFEST assay). V lost 3 bases and J lost 3, with 12 bases in between. CDR1 and CDR2 (germline): KGHDR, SFDVKD. The CDR3 is 15 residues long.

The chain uses TRBV24-1 and TRBJ2-3; D is perhaps TRBD1 (6 bases). This clonotype was sampled from a human donor who received a COVID-19 vaccine. The sample here was CD4+ T cells from blood, cultured in vitro, taken before SARS-CoV-2 vaccination. CDR3 in amino acids: CATSDPGESTDTQYF. CDR3 bases: TGTGCCACCAGTGATCCAGGGGAGTCGACAGATACGCAGTATTTT.